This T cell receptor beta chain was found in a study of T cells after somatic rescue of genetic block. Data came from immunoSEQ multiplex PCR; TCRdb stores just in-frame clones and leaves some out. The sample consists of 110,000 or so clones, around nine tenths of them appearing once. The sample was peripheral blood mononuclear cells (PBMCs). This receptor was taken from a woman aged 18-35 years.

Written as DNA, the CDR3 is TGTGCCAGCAGCGTAGCGTCGGGGGCTAGCTCCTACAATGAGCAGTTCTTC. This encodes CASSVASGASSYNEQFF. The gene calls are TRBV9 and TRBJ2-1, with D perhaps being TRBD1 or TRBD2 (6 bases each). The CDR3 length is 17 residues. Germline CDR1 SGDLS, CDR2 YYNGEE. Trimming left V 0 bases short and J 0 bases short, with 13 bases between.